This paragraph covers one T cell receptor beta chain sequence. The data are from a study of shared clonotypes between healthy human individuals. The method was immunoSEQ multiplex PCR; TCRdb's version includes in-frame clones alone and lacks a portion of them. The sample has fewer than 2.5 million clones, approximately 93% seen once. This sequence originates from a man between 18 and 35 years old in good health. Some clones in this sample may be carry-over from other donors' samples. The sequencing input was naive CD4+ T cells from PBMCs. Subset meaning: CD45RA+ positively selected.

CDR3 sequence reads: CASSEGSTGELFF. In nucleotides, the CDR3 is TGTGCCAGCAGTGAAGGGTCCACCGGGGAGCTGTTTTTT. V gene TRBV2 combines with J gene TRBJ2-2, with unresolved D. The germline CDR1 and CDR2 sequences are SNHLY and FYNNEI. V was shortened by 1 base and J by 4 bases, with 4 bases between the two germline ends. The CDR3 extends over 13 amino acids.